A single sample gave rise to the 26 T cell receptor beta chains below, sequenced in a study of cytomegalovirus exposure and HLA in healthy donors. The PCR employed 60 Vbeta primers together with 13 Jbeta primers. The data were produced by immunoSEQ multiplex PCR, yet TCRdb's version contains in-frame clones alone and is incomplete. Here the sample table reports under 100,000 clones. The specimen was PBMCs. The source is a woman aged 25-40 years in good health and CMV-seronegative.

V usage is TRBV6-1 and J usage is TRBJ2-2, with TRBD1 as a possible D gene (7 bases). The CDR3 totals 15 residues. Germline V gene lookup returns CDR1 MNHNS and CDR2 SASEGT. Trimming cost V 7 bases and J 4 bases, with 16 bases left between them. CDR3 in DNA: TGTGCCAGCAAATTAACAGGGGACTCCACCGGGGAGCTGTTTTTT. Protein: CASKLTGDSTGELFF.

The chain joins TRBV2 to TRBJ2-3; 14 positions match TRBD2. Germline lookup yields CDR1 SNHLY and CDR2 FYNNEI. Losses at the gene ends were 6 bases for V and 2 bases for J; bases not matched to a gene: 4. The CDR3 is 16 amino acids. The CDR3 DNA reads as TGTGCCAGCAGGGGACTAGCGGGGGCCCACACAGATACGCAGTATTTT. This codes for CASRGLAGAHTDTQYF.

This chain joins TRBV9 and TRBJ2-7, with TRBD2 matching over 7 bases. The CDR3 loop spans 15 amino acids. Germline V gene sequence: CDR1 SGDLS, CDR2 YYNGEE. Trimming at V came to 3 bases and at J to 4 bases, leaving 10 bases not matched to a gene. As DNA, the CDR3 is TGTGCCAGCAGCGCACATCTAGCGGAGGATTACGAGCAGTACTTC. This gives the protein CASSAHLAEDYEQYF.

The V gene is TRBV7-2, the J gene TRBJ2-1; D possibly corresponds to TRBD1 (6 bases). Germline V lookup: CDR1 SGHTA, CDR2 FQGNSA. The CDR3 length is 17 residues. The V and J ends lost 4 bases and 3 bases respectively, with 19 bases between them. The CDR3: CASSSRLGAINYNEQFF. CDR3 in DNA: TGTGCCAGCAGCTCCCGGTTGGGGGCGATCAACTACAATGAGCAGTTCTTC.

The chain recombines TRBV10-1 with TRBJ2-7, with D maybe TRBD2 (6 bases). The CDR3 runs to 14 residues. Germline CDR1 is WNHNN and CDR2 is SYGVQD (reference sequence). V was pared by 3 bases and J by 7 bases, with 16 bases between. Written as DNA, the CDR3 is TGCGCCAGCAGTGACGGCGTCTTTGGGGGGGAGCAGTACTTC. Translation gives CASSDGVFGGEQYF.

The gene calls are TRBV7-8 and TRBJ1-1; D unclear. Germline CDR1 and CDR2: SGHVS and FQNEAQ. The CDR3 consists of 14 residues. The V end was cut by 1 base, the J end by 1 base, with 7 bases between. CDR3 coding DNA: TGTGCCAGCAGCTTAGTTACGGGGAACACTGAAGCTTTCTTT. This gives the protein CASSLVTGNTEAFF.

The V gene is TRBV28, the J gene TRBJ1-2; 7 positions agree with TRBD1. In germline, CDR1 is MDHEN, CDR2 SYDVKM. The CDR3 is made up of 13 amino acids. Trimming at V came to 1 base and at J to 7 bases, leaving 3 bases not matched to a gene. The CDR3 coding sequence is TGTGCCAGCAGTTTATTCCAGGGGGGTGGCTACACCTTC. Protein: CASSLFQGGGYTF.

CDR3 loop: CASSLDSVHEQYF. The CDR3 coding sequence is TGTGCCAGCAGCTTAGATTCAGTCCACGAGCAGTACTTC. The chain is built from TRBV7-3 and TRBJ2-7; no clear D. The CDR3 is 13 residues long. The germline V gene has CDR1 SGHTA and CDR2 FQGTGA. V lost 2 bases and J 5 bases, leaving 10 bases between the germline ends. The whole variable domain, filled in from reference TRBV7-3 and TRBJ2-7, reads GAGVSQTPSNKVTEKGKYVELRCDPISGHTALYWYRQSLGQGPEFLIYFQGTGAADDSGLPNDRFFAVRPEGSVSTLKIQRTERGDSAVYLCASSLDSVHEQYFGPGTRLTVT.

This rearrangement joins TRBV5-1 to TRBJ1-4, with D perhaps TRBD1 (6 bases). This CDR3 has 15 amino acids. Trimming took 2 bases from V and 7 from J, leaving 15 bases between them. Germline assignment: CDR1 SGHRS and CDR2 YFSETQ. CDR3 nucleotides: TGCGCCAGCAGCTTACAGGGCACGAGGAGTGAAAAACTGTTTTTT. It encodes CASSLQGTRSEKLFF.

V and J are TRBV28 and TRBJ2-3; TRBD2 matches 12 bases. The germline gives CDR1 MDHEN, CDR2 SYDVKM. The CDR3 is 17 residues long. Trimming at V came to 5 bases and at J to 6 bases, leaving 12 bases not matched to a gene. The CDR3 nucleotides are TGTGCCAGCAGTCCGCCGGGACTAGCGGGCCATGGGGATACGCAGTATTTT. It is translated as CASSPPGLAGHGDTQYF.

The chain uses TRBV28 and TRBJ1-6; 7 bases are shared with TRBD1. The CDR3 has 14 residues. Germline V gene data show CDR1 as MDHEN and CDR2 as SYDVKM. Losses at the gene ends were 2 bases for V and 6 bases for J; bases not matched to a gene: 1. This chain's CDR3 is CASSLDRANSPLHF. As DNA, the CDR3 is TGTGCCAGCAGTTTAGACAGGGCTAATTCACCCCTCCACTTT.

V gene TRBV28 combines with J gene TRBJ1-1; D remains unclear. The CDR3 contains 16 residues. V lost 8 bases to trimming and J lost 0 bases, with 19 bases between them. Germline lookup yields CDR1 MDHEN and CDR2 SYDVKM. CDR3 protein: CASPPVLQSMNTEAFF. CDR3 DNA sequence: TGTGCCAGCCCACCCGTTTTGCAGTCCATGAACACTGAAGCTTTCTTT.

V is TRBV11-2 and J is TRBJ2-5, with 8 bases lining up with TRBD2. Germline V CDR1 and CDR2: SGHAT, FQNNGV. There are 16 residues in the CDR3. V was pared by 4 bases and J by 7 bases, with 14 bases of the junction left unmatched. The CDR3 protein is CASSSGGSGGSGTQYF. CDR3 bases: TGTGCCAGCAGCTCCGGGGGAAGCGGGGGTTCAGGGACCCAGTACTTC.

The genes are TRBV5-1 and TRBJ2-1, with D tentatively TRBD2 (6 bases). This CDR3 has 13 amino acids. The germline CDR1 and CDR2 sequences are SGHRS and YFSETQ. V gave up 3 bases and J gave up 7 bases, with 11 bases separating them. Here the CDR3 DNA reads TGCGCCAGCAGCTCGACGGGAGTAAATGAGCAGTTCTTC. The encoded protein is CASSSTGVNEQFF.

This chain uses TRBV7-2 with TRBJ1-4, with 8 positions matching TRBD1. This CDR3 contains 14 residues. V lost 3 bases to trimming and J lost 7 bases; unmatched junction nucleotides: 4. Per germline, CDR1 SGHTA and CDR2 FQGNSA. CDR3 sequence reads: CASSLSGGGEKLFF. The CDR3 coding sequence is TGTGCCAGCAGCTTGTCAGGGGGCGGTGAAAAACTGTTTTTT.

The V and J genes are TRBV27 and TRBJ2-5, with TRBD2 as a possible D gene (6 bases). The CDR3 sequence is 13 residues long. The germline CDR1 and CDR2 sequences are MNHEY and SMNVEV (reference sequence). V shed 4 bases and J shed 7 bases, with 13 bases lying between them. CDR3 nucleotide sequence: TGTGCCAGCAGTTCGTCTAGCGTTGGGACCCAGTACTTC. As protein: CASSSSSVGTQYF.

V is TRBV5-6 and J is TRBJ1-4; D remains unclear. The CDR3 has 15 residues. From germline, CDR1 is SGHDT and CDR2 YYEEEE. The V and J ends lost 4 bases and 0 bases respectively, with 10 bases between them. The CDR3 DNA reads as TGTGCCAGCAGCCCCCGAGCGGCAACTAATGAAAAACTGTTTTTT. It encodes CASSPRAATNEKLFF.

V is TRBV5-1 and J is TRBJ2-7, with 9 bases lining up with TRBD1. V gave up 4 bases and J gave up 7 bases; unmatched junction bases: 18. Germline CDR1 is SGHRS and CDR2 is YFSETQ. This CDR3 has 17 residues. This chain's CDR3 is CASSQGQGEGLGWEQYF. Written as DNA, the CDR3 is TGCGCCAGCAGCCAGGGACAGGGAGAGGGGCTGGGATGGGAGCAGTACTTC.

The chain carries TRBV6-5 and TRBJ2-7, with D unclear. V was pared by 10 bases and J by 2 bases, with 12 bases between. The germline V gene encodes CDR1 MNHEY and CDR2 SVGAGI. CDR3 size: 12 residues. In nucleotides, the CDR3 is TGTGCCACCGCACCGAGCCCCTACGAGCAGTACTTC. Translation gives CATAPSPYEQYF.

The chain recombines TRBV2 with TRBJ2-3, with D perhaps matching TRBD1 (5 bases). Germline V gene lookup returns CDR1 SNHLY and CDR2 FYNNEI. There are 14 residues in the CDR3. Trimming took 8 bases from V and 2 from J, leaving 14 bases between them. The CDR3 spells CASVPVGATDTQYF. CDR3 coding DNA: TGTGCCAGCGTGCCCGTAGGGGCCACAGATACGCAGTATTTT.

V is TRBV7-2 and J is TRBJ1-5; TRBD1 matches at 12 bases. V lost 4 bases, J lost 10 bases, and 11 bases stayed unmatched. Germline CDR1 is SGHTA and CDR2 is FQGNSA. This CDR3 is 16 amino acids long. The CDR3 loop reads CASSSRDRGHGQPQHF. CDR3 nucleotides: TGTGCCAGCAGCTCGAGGGACAGGGGGCACGGTCAACCCCAGCATTTT.

CDR3 sequence (DNA): TGCGCCAGCAGCCCCGAGACTTCTGGGGCCAACGTCCTGACTTTC. This gives the protein CASSPETSGANVLTF. The rearrangement uses TRBV5-1 and TRBJ2-6; the D is unclear. Germline V CDR1 and CDR2: SGHRS, YFSETQ. CDR3 length: 15 residues. Trimming removed 4 bases from V and 1 base from J, with 9 bases in between.

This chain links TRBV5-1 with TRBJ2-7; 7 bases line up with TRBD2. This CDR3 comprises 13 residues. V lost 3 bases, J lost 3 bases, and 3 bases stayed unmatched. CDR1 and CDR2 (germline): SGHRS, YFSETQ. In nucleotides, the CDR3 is TGCGCCAGCAGCTACCTAGCGGACTACGAGCAGTACTTC. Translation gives CASSYLADYEQYF.

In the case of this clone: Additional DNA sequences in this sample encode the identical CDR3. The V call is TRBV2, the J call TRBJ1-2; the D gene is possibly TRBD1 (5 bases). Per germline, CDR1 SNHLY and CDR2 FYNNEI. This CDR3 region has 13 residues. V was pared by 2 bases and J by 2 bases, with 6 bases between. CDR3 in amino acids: CASSEQGNYGYTF. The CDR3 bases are TGTGCCAGCAGTGAACAGGGAAACTATGGCTACACCTTC.

The CDR3 nucleotides are TGTGCCAGTAGTATTCGGGTAGAAGACAATGAGCAGTTCTTC. Translated, it gives CASSIRVEDNEQFF. V is TRBV19 and J is TRBJ2-1; D gene unclear. Germline CDR1 and CDR2: LNHDA and SQIVND (reference sequence). Trimming cost V 3 bases and J 5 bases, with 11 bases left between them. This CDR3 has 14 residues.

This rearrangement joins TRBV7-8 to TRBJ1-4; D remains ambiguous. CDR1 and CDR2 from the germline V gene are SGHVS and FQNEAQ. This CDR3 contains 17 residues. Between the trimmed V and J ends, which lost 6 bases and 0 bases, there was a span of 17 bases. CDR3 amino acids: CASRILGYIATNEKLFF. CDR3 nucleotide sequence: TGTGCCAGCAGGATTCTCGGGTACATCGCAACTAATGAAAAACTGTTTTTT.